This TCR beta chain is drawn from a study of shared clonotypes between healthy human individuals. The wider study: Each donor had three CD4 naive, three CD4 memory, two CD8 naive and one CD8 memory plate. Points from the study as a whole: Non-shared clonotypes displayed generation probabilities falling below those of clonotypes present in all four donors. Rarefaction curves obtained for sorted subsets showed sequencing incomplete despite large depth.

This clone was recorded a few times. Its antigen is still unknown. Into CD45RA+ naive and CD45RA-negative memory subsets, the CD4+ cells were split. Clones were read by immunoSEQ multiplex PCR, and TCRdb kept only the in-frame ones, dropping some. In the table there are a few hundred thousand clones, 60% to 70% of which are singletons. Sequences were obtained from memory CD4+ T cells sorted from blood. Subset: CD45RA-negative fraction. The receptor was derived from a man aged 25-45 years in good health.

The CDR3 DNA reads as TGTGCCAGCAGCAGAAGCGGGGGGGTCCGAAATCAGCCCCAGCATTTT. It is translated as CASSRSGGVRNQPQHF. This chain joins TRBV27 and TRBJ1-5; D is perhaps TRBD1 (5 bases). The CDR3 contains 16 residues. CDR1 MNHEY and CDR2 SMNVEV come from the germline V gene (reference sequence). With 6 bases removed from V and 4 bases from J, the gap between germline ends came to 19 bases.